This T cell receptor beta chain was retrieved from a study of blood T cell repertoires in COVID-19. On the study more broadly: The United States, Italy and Spain supplied acute and convalescent COVID-19 samples. Sources were T cells, B-cell-depleted T cells, or PBMCs; the material itself was cDNA or gDNA.

CDR3 length: 18 residues. Germline trimming cut 6 bases from V and 4 bases from J; bases unmatched to any gene: 14. The germline CDR1 and CDR2 sequences are SGHRS and YFSETQ. Original methodology: For nucleated cells, counts were estimated from reference gene primer amplification. The table came from immunoSEQ multiplex PCR; TCRdb's copy has only in-frame clones and leaves some out. The V and J calls and the clone size are those of that table, but D and trimming were determined from the DNA. The sample has 230,000 or so clones, 80% to 90% seen once; the top ten hold 15% to 20%. Sequenced input: peripheral blood. This TCR was recovered from a man aged 25 to 40 with active or convalescent COVID-19. This chain joins TRBV5-1 and TRBJ2-5; 14 bases line up with TRBD2. The CDR3: CASTRLAGGPLLPETQYF. CDR3 bases: TGCGCCAGCACTCGACTAGCGGGGGGGCCTCTCCTTCCAGAGACCCAGTACTTC. Full variable domain (rest looked up from reference TRBV5-1 and TRBJ2-5): KAGVTQTPRYLIKTRGQQVTLSCSPISGHRSVSWYQQTPGQGLQFLFEYFSETQRNKGNFPGRFSGRQFSNSRSEMNVSTLELGDSALYLCASTRLAGGPLLPETQYFGPGTRLLVL.